The T cell receptor beta chain described here comes from a study of shared clonotypes between healthy human individuals. The CDR3 sequence is 16 residues long. Trimming cost V 5 bases and J 3 bases; bases outside gene matches: 9. CDR1 and CDR2 (germline): MDHEN, SYDVKM. Method: immunoSEQ multiplex PCR; TCRdb's copy keeps in-frame clones and lacks some. The table lists about 1 million clones, about 77% of them singletons. This chain connects TRBV28 to TRBJ2-3; 9 bases map to TRBD1. The sample taken for sequencing was memory CD4+ T cells sorted from blood. Regarding subset: CD45RA-negative fraction. The TCR originated in a man aged 18 to 30 in good health. CDR3 residues: CASSPAGTGSTDTQYF. In nucleotides, the CDR3 is TGTGCCAGCAGTCCCGCCGGGACAGGGTCGACAGATACGCAGTATTTT.